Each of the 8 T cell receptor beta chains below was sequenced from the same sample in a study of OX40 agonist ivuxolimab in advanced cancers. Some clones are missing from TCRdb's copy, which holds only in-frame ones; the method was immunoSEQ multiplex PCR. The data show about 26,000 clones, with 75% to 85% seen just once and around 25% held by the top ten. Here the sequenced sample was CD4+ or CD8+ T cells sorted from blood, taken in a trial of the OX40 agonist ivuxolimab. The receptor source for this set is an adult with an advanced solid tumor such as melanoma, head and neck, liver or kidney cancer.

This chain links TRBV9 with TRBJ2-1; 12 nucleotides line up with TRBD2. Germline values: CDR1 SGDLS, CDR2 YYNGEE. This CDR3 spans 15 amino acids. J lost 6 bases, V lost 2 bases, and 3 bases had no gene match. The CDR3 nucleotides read TGTGCCAGCAGCGTGGGACTAGCGGGTAGCAATGAGCAGTTCTTC. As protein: CASSVGLAGSNEQFF.

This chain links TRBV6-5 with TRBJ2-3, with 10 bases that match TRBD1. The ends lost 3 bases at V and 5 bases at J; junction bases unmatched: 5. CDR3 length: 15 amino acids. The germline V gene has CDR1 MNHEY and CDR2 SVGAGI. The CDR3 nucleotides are TGTGCCAGCAGTTATTCCGGGACAGGGGTAGATACGCAGTATTTT. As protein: CASSYSGTGVDTQYF.

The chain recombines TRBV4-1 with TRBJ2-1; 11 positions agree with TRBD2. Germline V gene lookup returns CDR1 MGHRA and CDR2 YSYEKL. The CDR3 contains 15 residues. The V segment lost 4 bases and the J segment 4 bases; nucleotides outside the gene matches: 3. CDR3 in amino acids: CASSPLAGAYNEQFF. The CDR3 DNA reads TGCGCCAGCAGCCCACTAGCGGGAGCGTACAATGAGCAGTTCTTC.

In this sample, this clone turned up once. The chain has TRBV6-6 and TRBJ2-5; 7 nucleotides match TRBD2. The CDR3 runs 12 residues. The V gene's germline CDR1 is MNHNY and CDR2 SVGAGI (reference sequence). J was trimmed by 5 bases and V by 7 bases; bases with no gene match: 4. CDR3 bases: TGTGCCAGCACCCGGGGGGAGGAGACCCAGTACTTC. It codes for CASTRGEETQYF.

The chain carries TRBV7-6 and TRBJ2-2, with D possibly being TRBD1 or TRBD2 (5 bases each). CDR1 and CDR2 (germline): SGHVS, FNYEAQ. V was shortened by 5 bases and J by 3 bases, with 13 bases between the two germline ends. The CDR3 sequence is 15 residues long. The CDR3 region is CASSEGLGDTGELFF. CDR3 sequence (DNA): TGTGCCAGCAGCGAAGGCTTGGGGGACACCGGGGAGCTGTTTTTT.

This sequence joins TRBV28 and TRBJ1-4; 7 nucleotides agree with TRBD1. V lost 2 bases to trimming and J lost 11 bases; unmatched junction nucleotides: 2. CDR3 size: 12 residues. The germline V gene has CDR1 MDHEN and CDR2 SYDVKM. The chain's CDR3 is CASSLGTAKLFF. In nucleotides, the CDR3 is TGTGCCAGCAGTTTAGGGACAGCTAAACTGTTTTTT.

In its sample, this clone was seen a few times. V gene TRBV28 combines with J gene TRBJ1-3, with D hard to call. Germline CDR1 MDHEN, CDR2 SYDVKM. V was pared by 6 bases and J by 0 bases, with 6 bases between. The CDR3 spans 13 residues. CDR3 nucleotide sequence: TGTGCCAGCAGAAGTCCCTCTGGAAACACCATATATTTT. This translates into CASRSPSGNTIYF.

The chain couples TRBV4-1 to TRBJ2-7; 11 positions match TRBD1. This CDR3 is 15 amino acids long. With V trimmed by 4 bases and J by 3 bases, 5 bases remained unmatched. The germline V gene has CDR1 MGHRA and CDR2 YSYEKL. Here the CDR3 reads CASSRGQGAHYEQYF. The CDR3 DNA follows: TGCGCCAGCAGCCGCGGACAGGGGGCGCACTACGAGCAGTACTTC.